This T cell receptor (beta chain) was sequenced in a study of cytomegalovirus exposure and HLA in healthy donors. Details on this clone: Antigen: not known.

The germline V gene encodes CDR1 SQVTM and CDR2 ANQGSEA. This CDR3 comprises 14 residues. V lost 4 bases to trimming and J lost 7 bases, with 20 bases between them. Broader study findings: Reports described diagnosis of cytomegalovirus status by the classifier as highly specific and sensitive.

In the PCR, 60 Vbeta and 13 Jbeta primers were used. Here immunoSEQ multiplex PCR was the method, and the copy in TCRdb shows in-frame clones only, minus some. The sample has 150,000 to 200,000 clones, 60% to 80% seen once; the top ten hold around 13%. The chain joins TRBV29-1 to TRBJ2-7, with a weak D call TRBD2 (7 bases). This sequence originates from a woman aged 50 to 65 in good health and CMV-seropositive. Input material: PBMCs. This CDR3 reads CSVVGGEGLREQYF. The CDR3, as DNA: TGCAGCGTTGTAGGGGGGGAGGGTCTGCGTGAGCAGTACTTC.